The text below deals with one TCR beta chain. Its target is unknown. Primers for the PCR totalled 60 Vbeta and 13 Jbeta. Original data processing: In a later analysis, 79 million or so unique TCR beta chains included roughly 11 million shared by two or more donors. The method was immunoSEQ multiplex PCR; TCRdb's version includes in-frame clones alone and lacks a portion of them. V, J and clone size derive from that table, while D and trimming were established from the DNA sequence. The sample consists of approximately 110,000 clones, 74% of them appearing once. The data originate from a study of cytomegalovirus exposure and HLA in healthy donors. Study context: Prior work identified some 120 million unique TCR beta sequences in about 179 million T cells.

Study-wide results and limits: Published work reported that the classifier diagnosed cytomegalovirus status with high specificity and sensitivity. The study recorded 150 to 200 TCR beta chains that were cytomegalovirus-associated.

This CDR3 region has 14 residues. Trimming shortened V by 1 base and J by 3 bases, and 9 bases separated the two germline ends. Germline CDR1 and CDR2: SGHTA and FQGTGA. The sequencing input was PBMCs. The chain combines TRBV7-3 with TRBJ1-2; D possibly corresponds to TRBD1 (6 bases). This TCR came from a man aged 50 to 59 in good health and CMV-seropositive. CDR3: CASSLRTAYYGYTF. The CDR3 nucleotides read TGTGCCAGCAGCTTAAGGACAGCTTACTATGGCTACACCTTC.